Included here is one T cell receptor beta chain sequence, with context. What it binds is not known. The source of the sample is a study of blood T cells in healthy people across ages. The CDR3 runs to 15 residues. Between the trimmed V and J ends, which lost 6 bases and 6 bases, there was a span of 24 bases. From germline, CDR1 is SQVTM and CDR2 ANQGSEA. A J-beta primer mix and a sample-barcoded 5' primer were used in a second PCR of roughly 7 to 12 cycles. A tag from a template-switch adaptor with 12 random nucleotides marked each cDNA molecule. All samples gave at least 3 million CDR3-containing paired-end reads. TCRdb itself ran the 5' RACE reads through MiXCR, one entry per CDR3 protein. The top ten clones hold about 42% of a sample with 780,000 or so distinct CDR3 sequences, around half of them seen once. Findings and limits, study-wide: The study found TCR beta diversity correlated strongly with naive T cell percentage. Older age coincided with a roughly linear decline in TCR beta diversity per million T cells.

The sequenced material came from blood. The V and J genes are TRBV29-1 and TRBJ2-7; a possible D gene is TRBD2 (5 bases). The receptor was derived from a man aged 80 or over in good health. The CDR3 here is CSVSGLPLSPLEQYF. The CDR3 bases are TGCAGCGTGTCCGGACTGCCTTTGAGCCCACTCGAGCAGTACTTC.